The next 18 T cell receptor beta chains were all read from a single sample in a study of blood T cells in healthy people across ages. Together with a sample-barcoded 5' primer, a J-beta primer mix was included in a second PCR lasting about 6 to 12 cycles. From the 5' RACE reads, TCRdb called clonotypes with MiXCR, one entry per CDR3 protein. The top ten hold around an eighth of the sample, which has approximately 880,000 distinct CDR3 sequences, 40% to 60% seen once. The sequencing input was blood. All receptors come from a man between 25 and 39 years old in good health.

V gene TRBV4-3 combines with J gene TRBJ1-1; D remains unclear. V shed 0 bases and J shed 2 bases, with 10 bases lying between them. This CDR3 is 15 amino acids long. Germline CDR1 LGHNA, CDR2 YSLEER. In DNA form, the CDR3 reads TGCGCCAGCAGCCAAGATGCGCAACCCAACACTGAAGCTTTCTTT. As protein: CASSQDAQPNTEAFF.

In this sample, this clonotype turned up a few times. The chain uses TRBV7-9 and TRBJ1-1; D call uncertain. This CDR3 spans 13 amino acids. From germline, CDR1 is SEHNR and CDR2 FQNEAQ (reference sequence). Trimming took off 1 base at V and 7 bases at J, with 10 bases between the two ends. The chain's CDR3 is CASSLDAGCEAFF. The CDR3 DNA follows: TGTGCCAGCAGCTTAGATGCCGGATGTGAAGCTTTCTTT.

This clonotype was seen more than once but under ten times. The chain carries TRBV29-1 and TRBJ1-2, with D maybe TRBD1 (6 bases). This CDR3 comprises 12 residues. The V end was cut by 6 bases, the J end by 1 base, with 9 bases between. CDR1 SQVTM and CDR2 ANQGSEA come from the germline V gene. CDR3 protein: CSVGQSNYGYTF. Written as DNA, the CDR3 is TGCAGCGTCGGACAGAGTAACTATGGCTACACCTTC.

This clonotype has only a few counts. The chain recombines TRBV20-1 with TRBJ2-1; D call uncertain. The germline gives CDR1 DFQATT, CDR2 SNEGSKA (reference sequence). The CDR3 totals 14 residues. Trimming left V 0 bases short and J 4 bases short, with 10 bases between. The CDR3 protein is CSARDVGSYNEQFF. The CDR3 nucleotides are TGCAGTGCTAGAGATGTTGGCAGTTACAATGAGCAGTTCTTC.

The table lists this clonotype with a few counts. The V and J genes are TRBV20-1 and TRBJ2-2, with TRBD1 matching over 9 bases. Germline CDR1 is DFQATT and CDR2 is SNEGSKA (reference sequence). V shed 5 bases, J shed 9 bases, and the junction held 10 bases outside the gene matches. The CDR3 is 14 amino acids. The CDR3 protein is CSASSGQGGRELFF. CDR3 DNA sequence: TGCAGTGCTTCCTCGGGACAGGGCGGCAGGGAGCTGTTTTTT.

There are many counts of this clonotype. The CDR3 protein is CASSVSDNEQFF. The DNA of the CDR3 is TGTGCCAGCAGCGTAAGCGACAATGAGCAGTTCTTC. The chain couples TRBV11-2 to TRBJ2-1, with D uncertain. CDR3 length: 12 residues. Trimming cost V 5 bases and J 5 bases, with 7 bases left between them. Germline V lookup: CDR1 SGHAT, CDR2 FQNNGV. The variable domain in full, completed from reference TRBV11-2 and TRBJ2-1, reads EAGVAQSPRYKIIEKRQSVAFWCNPISGHATLYWYQQILGQGPKLLIQFQNNGVVDDSQLPKDRFSAERLKGVDSTLKIQPAKLEDSAVYLCASSVSDNEQFFGPGTRLTVL.

The CDR3 region is CASSQDLWASGRTDTQYF. The CDR3 coding sequence is TGTGCCAGCAGCCAAGATCTCTGGGCTAGCGGGCGCACAGATACGCAGTATTTT. The chain employs TRBV3-1 and TRBJ2-3; 8 bases are a match to TRBD2. Looked up from germline, CDR1 is LGHDT and CDR2 is YNNKEL (reference sequence). The CDR3 sequence is 18 residues long. With V trimmed by 0 bases and J by 1 base, 9 bases remained unmatched.

Concerning this clonotype: One end of the junction does not line up with germline, which may come from a read error. This sequence joins TRBV13 and TRBJ1-6; 8 bases line up with TRBD1. The CDR3 consists of 16 residues. Germline V lookup: CDR1 PRHDT, CDR2 FYEKMQ (reference sequence). The CDR3 here is CASSARSYRGSSPPHF. CDR3 bases: TGTGCCAGCAGCGCAAGAAGCTACAGGGGGTCCTCACCCCCCCACTTT.

The V gene is TRBV5-1, the J gene TRBJ2-7, with D maybe TRBD2 (6 bases). Germline lookup yields CDR1 SGHRS and CDR2 YFSETQ. V was trimmed by 0 bases and J by 3 bases, leaving 10 bases between them. This CDR3 comprises 14 residues. CDR3 DNA: TGCGCCAGCAGCTTGGAAGGGACTGGCTACGAGCAGTACTTC. This gives the protein CASSLEGTGYEQYF.

This clonotype occurred many times. The V call is TRBV4-1, the J call TRBJ2-3; D not certain. V was pared by 0 bases and J by 0 bases, with 1 base between. CDR3 length: 13 amino acids. CDR1 is MGHRA and CDR2 is YSYEKL in the germline V gene. In DNA form, the CDR3 reads TGCGCCAGCAGCCAAGAGAGCACAGATACGCAGTATTTT. As protein: CASSQESTDTQYF.

This clonotype has just one count. The chain has TRBV4-2 and TRBJ2-6; TRBD1 agrees at 12 bases. V lost 6 bases and J lost 3; bases outside the gene matches: 9. CDR3 size: 18 residues. CDR1 and CDR2 from the germline V gene are LGHNA and YNFKEQ. The CDR3 region has the DNA TGTGCCAGCAGACTCGGGACAGGGGGCAATTTTGGGGCCAACGTCCTGACTTTC. Encoded protein: CASRLGTGGNFGANVLTF.

This clonotype was counted only a few times. The chain has TRBV29-1 and TRBJ2-5; D is unresolved. Germline CDR1 and CDR2: SQVTM and ANQGSEA. V gave up 5 bases and J gave up 0 bases, with 10 bases separating them. The length of the CDR3 is 13 residues. Here the CDR3 reads CSVLRVNQETQYF. The CDR3 nucleotides are TGCAGCGTTCTCCGAGTGAACCAAGAGACCCAGTACTTC.

As concerns this clonotype: The junction and the germline gene differ at one end; a read error may be behind it. The chain links TRBV3-1 to TRBJ2-1; 9 bases agree with TRBD2. The germline V gene encodes CDR1 LGHDT and CDR2 YNNKEL (reference sequence). The CDR3 length is 17 residues. This CDR3 reads CASRQGPAGGGENEQFF. In DNA, the CDR3 is TGTGCCAGCAGGCAAGGACCAGCGGGGGGAGGGGAAAATGAGCAGTTCTTC.

This clonotype was found a few times. This chain links TRBV4-2 with TRBJ2-6, with D maybe TRBD2 (5 bases). The CDR3 runs to 12 residues. V lost 6 bases, J lost 6 bases, and 6 bases lay in between. CDR1 and CDR2 from the germline V gene are LGHNA and YNFKEQ. The CDR3 protein is CASRREANVLTF. For the CDR3, the DNA is TGTGCCAGCAGACGGGAGGCCAACGTCCTGACTTTC.

The chain is built from TRBV20-1 and TRBJ2-5; TRBD2 agrees at 8 bases. TRBJ2-7 explains the end of the DNA better; the J call may be wrong. The CDR3 spans 14 residues. CDR1 DFQATT and CDR2 SNEGSKA come from the germline V gene (reference sequence). The CDR3, as DNA: TGCAGTGCCCGACCCCGGGGGGGAACTTACGAGCAGTACTTC. Its protein is CSARPRGGTYEQYF.

This clonotype was found once. This chain links TRBV4-1 with TRBJ2-1; D remains ambiguous. V was shortened by 5 bases and J by 4 bases, with 18 bases between the two germline ends. CDR1 MGHRA and CDR2 YSYEKL come from the germline V gene. This CDR3 is 16 amino acids long. The CDR3: CASSKGRLFIYNEQFF. The CDR3 bases are TGCGCCAGCAGCAAAGGACGGTTATTCATATACAATGAGCAGTTCTTC.

Worth noting for this clonotype: The junction departs from the called germline gene at one end, perhaps through a read error. The V call is TRBV14, the J call TRBJ2-7; no firm D call. The length of the CDR3 is 13 residues. Looked up from germline, CDR1 is SGHDN and CDR2 is FVKESK. The CDR3 DNA sequence: TGTGTCAGCAGCCAAGCCGGCAGCTACGAGCAGTACTTC. Translating it yields CVSSQAGSYEQYF.

This clonotype was detected only a few times. The CDR3 sequence is CATLQGVSYNEQFF. The CDR3 nucleotides read TGTGCCACCCTACAGGGGGTCTCCTACAATGAGCAGTTCTTC. The chain couples TRBV2 to TRBJ2-1, with 8 bases matching TRBD1. The junction had 5 bases not matched to a gene; V was cut back by 10 bases and J by 0 bases. Germline-derived CDR1 and CDR2 are SNHLY and FYNNEI. This CDR3 has 14 amino acids.